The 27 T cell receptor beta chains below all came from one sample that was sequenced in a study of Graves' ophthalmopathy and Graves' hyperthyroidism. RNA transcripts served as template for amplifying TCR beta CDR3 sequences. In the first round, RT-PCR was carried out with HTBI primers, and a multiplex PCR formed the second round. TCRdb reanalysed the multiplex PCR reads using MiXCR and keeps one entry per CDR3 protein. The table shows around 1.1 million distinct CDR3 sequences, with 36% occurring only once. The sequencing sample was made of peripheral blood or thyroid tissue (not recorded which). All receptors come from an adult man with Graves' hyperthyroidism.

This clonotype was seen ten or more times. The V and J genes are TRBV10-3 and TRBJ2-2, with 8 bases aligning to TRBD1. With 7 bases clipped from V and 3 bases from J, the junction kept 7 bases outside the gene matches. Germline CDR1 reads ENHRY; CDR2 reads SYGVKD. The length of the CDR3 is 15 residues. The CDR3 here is CAIKAGTGDTGELFF. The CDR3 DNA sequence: TGTGCCATCAAGGCGGGGACAGGAGACACCGGGGAGCTGTTTTTT.

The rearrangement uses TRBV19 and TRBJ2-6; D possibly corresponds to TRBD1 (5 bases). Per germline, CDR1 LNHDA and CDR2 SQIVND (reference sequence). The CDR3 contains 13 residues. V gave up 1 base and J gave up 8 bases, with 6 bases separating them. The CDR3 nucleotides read TGTGCCAGTAGTATAGCAGGGACCAACGTCCTGACTTTC. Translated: CASSIAGTNVLTF.

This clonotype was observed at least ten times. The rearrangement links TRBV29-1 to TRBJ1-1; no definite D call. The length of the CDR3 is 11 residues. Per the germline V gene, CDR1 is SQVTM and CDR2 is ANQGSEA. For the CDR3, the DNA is TGCTGCACCACAGCGAACACTGAAGCTTTCTTT. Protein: CCTTANTEAFF.

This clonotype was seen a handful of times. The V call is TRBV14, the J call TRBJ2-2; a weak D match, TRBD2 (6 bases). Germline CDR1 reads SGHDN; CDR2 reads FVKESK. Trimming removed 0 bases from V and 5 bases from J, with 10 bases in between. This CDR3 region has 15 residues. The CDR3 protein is CASSQEWRGTGELFF. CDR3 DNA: TGTGCCAGCAGCCAAGAATGGAGGGGTACCGGGGAGCTGTTTTTT.

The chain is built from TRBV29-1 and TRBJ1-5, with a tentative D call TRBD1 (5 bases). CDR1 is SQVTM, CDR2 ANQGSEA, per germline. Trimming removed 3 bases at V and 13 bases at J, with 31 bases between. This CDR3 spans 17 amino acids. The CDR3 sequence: CSVDSGASPVPLLAQHF. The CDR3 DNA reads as TGCAGCGTTGATAGTGGGGCCAGCCCTGTCCCCCTGCTGGCACAGCATTTT.

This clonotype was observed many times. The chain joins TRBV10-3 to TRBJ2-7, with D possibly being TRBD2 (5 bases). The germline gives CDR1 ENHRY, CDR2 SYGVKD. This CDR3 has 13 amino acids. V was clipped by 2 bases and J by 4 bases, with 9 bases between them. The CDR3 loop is CAISEGLRYEQYF. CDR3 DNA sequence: TGTGCCATCAGTGAGGGACTGAGATACGAGCAGTACTTC.

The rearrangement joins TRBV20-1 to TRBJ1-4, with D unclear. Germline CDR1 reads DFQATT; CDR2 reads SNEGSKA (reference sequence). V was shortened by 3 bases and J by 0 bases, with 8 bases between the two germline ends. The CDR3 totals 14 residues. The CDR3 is CSASKAATNEKLFF. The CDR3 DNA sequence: TGCAGTGCTAGTAAGGCGGCAACTAATGAAAAACTGTTTTTT.

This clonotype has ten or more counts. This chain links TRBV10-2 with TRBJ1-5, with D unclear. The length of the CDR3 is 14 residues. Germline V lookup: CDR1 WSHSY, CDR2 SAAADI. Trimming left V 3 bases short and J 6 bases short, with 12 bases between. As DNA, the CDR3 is TGCGCCAGCAGTGAATCTGGGGTGGGTCAGCCCCAGCATTTT. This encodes CASSESGVGQPQHF.

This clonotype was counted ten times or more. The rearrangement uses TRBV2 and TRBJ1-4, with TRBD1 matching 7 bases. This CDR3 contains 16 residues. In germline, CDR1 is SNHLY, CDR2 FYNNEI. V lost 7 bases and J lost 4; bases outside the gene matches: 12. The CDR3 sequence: CASKGLSGGINEKLFF. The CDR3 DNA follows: TGTGCCAGCAAGGGCTTATCAGGGGGGATTAATGAAAAACTGTTTTTT.

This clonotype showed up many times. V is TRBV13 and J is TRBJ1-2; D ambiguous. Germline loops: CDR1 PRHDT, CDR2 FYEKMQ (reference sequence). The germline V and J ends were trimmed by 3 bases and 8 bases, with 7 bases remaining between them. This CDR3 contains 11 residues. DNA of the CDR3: TGTGCCAGCAGCTTCGGATTGGGCTACACCTTC. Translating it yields CASSFGLGYTF.

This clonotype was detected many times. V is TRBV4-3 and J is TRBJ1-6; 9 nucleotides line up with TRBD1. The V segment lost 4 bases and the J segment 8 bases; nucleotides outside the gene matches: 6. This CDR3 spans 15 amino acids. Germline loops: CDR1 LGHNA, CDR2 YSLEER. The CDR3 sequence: CASSREDRGYSPLHF. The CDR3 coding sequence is TGCGCCAGCAGCCGAGAGGACAGGGGTTATTCACCCCTCCACTTT.

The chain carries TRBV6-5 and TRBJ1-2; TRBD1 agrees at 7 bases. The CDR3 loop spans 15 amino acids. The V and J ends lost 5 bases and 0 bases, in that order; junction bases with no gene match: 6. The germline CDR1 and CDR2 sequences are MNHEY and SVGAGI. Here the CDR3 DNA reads TGTGCCAGCAGTGACCGGGACAGTCCTAACTATGGCTACACCTTC. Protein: CASSDRDSPNYGYTF.

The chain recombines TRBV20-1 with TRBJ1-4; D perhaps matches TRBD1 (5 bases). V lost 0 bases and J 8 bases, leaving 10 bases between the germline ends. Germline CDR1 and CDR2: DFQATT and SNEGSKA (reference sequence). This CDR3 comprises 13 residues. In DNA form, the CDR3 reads TGCAGTGCTAGAGATCCAGGGACCGAAAAACTGTTTTTT. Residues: CSARDPGTEKLFF.

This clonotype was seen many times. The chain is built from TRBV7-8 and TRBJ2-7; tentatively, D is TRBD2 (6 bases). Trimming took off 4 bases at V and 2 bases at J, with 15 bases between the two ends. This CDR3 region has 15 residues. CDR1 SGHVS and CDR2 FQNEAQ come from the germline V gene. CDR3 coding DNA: TGTGCCAGCAGCTCCGCCCCGGAGGGACCCTACGAGCAGTACTTC. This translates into CASSSAPEGPYEQYF.

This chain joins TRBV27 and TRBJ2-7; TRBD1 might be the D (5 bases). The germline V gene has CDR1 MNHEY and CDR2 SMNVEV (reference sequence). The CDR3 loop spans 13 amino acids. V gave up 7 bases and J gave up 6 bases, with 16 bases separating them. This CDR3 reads CASTPAGFGEQYF. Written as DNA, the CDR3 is TGTGCCAGCACCCCCGCAGGGTTCGGCGAGCAGTACTTC.

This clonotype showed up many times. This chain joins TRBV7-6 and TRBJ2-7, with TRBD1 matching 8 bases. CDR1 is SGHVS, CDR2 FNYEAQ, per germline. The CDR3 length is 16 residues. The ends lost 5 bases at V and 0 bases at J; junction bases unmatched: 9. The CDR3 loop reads CASSPGTQGASYEQYF. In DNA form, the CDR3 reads TGTGCCAGCAGCCCCGGGACTCAGGGGGCCTCCTACGAGCAGTACTTC.

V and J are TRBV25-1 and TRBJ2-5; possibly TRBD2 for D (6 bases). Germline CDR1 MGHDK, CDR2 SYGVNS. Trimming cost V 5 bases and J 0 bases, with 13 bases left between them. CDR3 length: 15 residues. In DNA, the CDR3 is TGTGCCAGCAGTCCTCCGGGACTGTACCAAGAGACCCAGTACTTC. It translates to CASSPPGLYQETQYF.

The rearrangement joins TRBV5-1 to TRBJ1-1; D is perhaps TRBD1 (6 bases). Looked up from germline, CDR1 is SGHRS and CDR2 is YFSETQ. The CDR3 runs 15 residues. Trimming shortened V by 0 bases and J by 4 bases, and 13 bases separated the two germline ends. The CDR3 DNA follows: TGCGCCAGCAGCTTGGATTATCTAGGGGGCACTGAAGCTTTCTTT. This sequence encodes CASSLDYLGGTEAFF.

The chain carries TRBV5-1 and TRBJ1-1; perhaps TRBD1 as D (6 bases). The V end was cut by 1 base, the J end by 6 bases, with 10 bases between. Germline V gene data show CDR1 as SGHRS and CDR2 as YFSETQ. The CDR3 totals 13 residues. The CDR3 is CASSLIEGAEAFF. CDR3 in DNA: TGCGCCAGCAGCTTGATCGAGGGGGCTGAAGCTTTCTTT.

The CDR3 region is CASSLQGIELFF. The CDR3 DNA is TGTGCCAGCAGTCTACAGGGAATTGAGCTGTTTTTT. The chain is built from TRBV7-8 and TRBJ1-4; a weak D match, TRBD1 (6 bases). Trimming took 6 bases from V and 14 from J, leaving 16 bases between them. The CDR3 is 12 residues long. Germline CDR1 SGHVS, CDR2 FQNEAQ.

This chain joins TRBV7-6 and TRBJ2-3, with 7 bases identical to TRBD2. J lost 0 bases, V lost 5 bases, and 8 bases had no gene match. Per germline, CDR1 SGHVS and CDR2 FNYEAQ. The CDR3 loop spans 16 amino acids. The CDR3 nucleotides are TGTGCCAGCAGCCTAGGAGCGGGGTCTAGCACAGATACGCAGTATTTT. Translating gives CASSLGAGSSTDTQYF. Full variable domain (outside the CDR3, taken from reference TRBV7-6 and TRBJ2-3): GAGVSQSPRYKVTKRGQDVALRCDPISGHVSLYWYRQALGQGPEFLTYFNYEAQQDKSGLPNDRFSAERPEGSISTLTIQRTEQRDSAMYRCASSLGAGSSTDTQYFGPGTRLTVL.

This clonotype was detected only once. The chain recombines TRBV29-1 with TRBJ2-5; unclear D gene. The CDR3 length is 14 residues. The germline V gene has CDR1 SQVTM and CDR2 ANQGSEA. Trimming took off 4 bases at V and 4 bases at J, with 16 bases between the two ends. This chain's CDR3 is CSVVSKNFAETQYF. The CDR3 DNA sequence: TGCAGCGTTGTGAGTAAAAATTTTGCAGAGACCCAGTACTTC.

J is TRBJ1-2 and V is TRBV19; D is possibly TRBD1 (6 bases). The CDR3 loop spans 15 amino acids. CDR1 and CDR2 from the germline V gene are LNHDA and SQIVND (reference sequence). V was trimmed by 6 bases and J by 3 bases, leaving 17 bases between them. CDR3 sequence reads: CASSTPWAGDYGYTF. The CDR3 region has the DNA TGTGCCAGTAGCACCCCGTGGGCAGGGGACTATGGCTACACCTTC. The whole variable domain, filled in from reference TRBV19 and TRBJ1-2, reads DGGITQSPKYLFRKEGQNVTLSCEQNLNHDAMYWYRQDPGQGLRLIYYSQIVNDFQKGDIAEGYSVSREKKESFPLTVTSAQKNPTAFYLCASSTPWAGDYGYTFGSGTRLTVV.

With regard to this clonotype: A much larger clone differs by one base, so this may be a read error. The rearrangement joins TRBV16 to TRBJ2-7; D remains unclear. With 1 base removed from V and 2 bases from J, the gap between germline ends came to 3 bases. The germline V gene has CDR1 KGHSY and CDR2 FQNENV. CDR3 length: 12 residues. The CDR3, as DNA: TGTGCCAGCAGCCAATGGACCTACGAGCAGTACTTC. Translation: CASSQWTYEQYF.

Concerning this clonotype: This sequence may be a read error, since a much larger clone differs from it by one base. The CDR3: CASSFGGAGELLF. CDR3 nucleotides: TGTGCCAGCAGCTTTGGGGGCGCCGGGGAGCTGCTTTTT. The chain couples TRBV11-2 to TRBJ2-2, with TRBD1 as a possible D gene (6 bases). Germline V gives CDR1 SGHAT, CDR2 FQNNGV. The CDR3 has 13 amino acids.

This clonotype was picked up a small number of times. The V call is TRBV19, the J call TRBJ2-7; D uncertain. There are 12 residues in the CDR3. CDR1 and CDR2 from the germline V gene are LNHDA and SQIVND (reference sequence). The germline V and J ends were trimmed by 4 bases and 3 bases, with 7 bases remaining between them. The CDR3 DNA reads TGTGCCAGTAGTAGCGCCAACTACGAGCAGTACTTC. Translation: CASSSANYEQYF. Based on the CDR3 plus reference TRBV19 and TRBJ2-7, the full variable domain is DGGITQSPKYLFRKEGQNVTLSCEQNLNHDAMYWYRQDPGQGLRLIYYSQIVNDFQKGDIAEGYSVSREKKESFPLTVTSAQKNPTAFYLCASSSANYEQYFGPGTRLTVT.

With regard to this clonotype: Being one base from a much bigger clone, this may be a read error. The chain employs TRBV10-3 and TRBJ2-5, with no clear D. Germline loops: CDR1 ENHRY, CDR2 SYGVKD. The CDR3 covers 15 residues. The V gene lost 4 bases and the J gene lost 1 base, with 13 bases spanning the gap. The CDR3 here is CAISGYKGTQETQYF. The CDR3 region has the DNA TGTGCCATCAGTGGTTATAAGGGTACCCAAGAGACCCAGTACTTC.